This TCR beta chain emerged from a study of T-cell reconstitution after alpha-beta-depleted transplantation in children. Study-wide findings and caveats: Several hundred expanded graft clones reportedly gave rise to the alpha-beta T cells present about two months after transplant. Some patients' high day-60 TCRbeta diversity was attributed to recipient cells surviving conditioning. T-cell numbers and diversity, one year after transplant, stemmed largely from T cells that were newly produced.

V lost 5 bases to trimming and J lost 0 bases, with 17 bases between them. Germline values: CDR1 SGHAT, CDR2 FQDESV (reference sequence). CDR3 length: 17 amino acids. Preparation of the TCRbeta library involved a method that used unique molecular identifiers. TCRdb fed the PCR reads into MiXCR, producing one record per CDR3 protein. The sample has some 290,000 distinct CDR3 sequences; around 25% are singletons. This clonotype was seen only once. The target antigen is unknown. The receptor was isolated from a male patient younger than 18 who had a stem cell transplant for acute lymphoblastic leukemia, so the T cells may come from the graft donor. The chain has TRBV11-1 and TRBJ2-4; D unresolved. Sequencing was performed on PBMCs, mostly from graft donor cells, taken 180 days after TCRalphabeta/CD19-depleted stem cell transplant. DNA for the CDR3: TGTGCCAGCAGCCTCCAAAAGGGAAACCGAGCCAAAAACATTCAGTACTTC. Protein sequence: CASSLQKGNRAKNIQYF.